A single sample is the source of the 31 T cell receptor beta chains below, sequenced in a study of regulatory T cells in long-lasting Graves disease. Time point denoted: persistent/refractory GD, antithyroid drugs over 5 years with positive TRAb. With RNA extracted from PBMCs as input, the TCR library was made. The TCR beta library used iRepertoire HTBI primers with Arm-PCR amplification of CDR3. TCRdb reprocessed the multiplex PCR reads via MiXCR and lists one record per CDR3 protein. The sample gives about 430,000 distinct CDR3 sequences, 21% of which show up once; around 15% is in the top ten. Sequencing was performed on peripheral blood mononuclear cells (PBMCs), taken when the disease was refractory, from a patient treated with antithyroid drugs. The receptors come from a female donor with Graves disease.

This clonotype was seen many times. V is TRBV28 and J is TRBJ2-2; TRBD2 aligns across 9 bases. Germline CDR1 and CDR2: MDHEN and SYDVKM. The V gene end was trimmed by 5 bases and the J gene end by 6 bases; junction bases not matched to a gene: 4. This CDR3 comprises 14 residues. The chain's CDR3 is CASSPTSGPGELFF. CDR3 DNA sequence: TGTGCCAGCAGTCCTACTAGCGGGCCCGGGGAGCTGTTTTTT.

In its sample, this clonotype was seen many times. The chain has TRBV5-1 and TRBJ1-5; 7 positions agree with TRBD1. The CDR3 is 15 amino acids. V dropped 3 bases and J dropped 4; count of bases not matched to a gene: 7. Germline loops: CDR1 SGHRS, CDR2 YFSETQ. This chain's CDR3 is CASSYGQDGNQPQHF. The DNA of the CDR3 is TGCGCCAGCAGCTACGGACAGGATGGAAATCAGCCCCAGCATTTT.

In regard to this clonotype: At one end, the junction sequence differs from germline, possibly due to a read error. The rearrangement joins TRBV6-9 to TRBJ2-2; 9 bases are shared with TRBD1. The CDR3 totals 15 residues. CDR1 is MNHGY and CDR2 is SVAAGI in the germline V gene. The CDR3 region has the DNA TGTGCCAGCAGTTTCTCGGACAGGGGACCCGGGGAGCTGCTTTTT. Translating it yields CASSFSDRGPGELLF.

This clonotype was seen at least ten times. The chain couples TRBV19 to TRBJ1-5; 9 bases are shared with TRBD1. The V gene's germline CDR1 is LNHDA and CDR2 SQIVND (reference sequence). The CDR3 sequence is 18 residues long. After removal of 1 base from V and 2 bases from J, the junction contained 9 bases not matched to a gene. This chain's CDR3 is CASSIANRGRIGNQPQHF. CDR3 in DNA: TGTGCCAGTAGTATAGCCAACAGGGGGCGAATCGGCAATCAGCCCCAGCATTTT.

This clonotype was seen only a few times. This chain joins TRBV5-1 and TRBJ2-2; D gene unclear. V was clipped by 2 bases and J by 7 bases, with 15 bases between them. The germline V gene has CDR1 SGHRS and CDR2 YFSETQ. This CDR3 is 15 amino acids long. Here the CDR3 reads CASSLGRVRHGELFF. The CDR3 DNA reads as TGCGCCAGCAGCTTAGGACGGGTTAGGCACGGGGAGCTGTTTTTT.

This clonotype showed up many times. The V call is TRBV12-3 or TRBV12-4, the J call TRBJ1-5; D not certain. Trimming took 11 bases from V and 11 from J, leaving 16 bases between them. The CDR3 is made up of 11 amino acids. The CDR3 sequence is CASAGGPSQHF. CDR3 DNA: TGTGCCTCGGCCGGCGGACCGTCCCAGCATTTT.

This clonotype was picked up many times. The J gene is TRBJ2-7, the V gene TRBV12-3 or TRBV12-4, with 8 positions matching TRBD1. CDR3 length equals 13 residues. Germline trimming cut 6 bases from V and 3 bases from J; bases unmatched to any gene: 4. In DNA, the CDR3 is TGTGCCAGCAGCTTGGACAGGGTCTACGAGCAGTACTTC. This sequence encodes CASSLDRVYEQYF.

This clonotype came up many times. The chain is built from TRBV7-2 and TRBJ2-5; 12 bases map to TRBD1. CDR3 size: 16 residues. Germline values: CDR1 SGHTA, CDR2 FQGNSA. V dropped 4 bases and J dropped 4; count of bases not matched to a gene: 7. The CDR3 nucleotides are TGTGCCAGCAGCTCCCGGGACAGGGGGCTCGGAGAGACCCAGTACTTC. Its protein is CASSSRDRGLGETQYF.

In this sample, this clonotype turned up a few times. The chain is built from TRBV20-1 and TRBJ1-1, with D hard to call. V lost 7 bases to trimming and J lost 4 bases, with 13 bases between them. Looked up from germline, CDR1 is DFQATT and CDR2 is SNEGSKA (reference sequence). The CDR3 contains 12 residues. The CDR3 is CSDTGRSTEAFF. Here the CDR3 DNA reads TGCAGTGATACGGGGAGAAGCACTGAAGCTTTCTTT.

This clonotype was seen more than once but under ten times. The germline gene is not matched at one end of the junction; a read error may be the cause. This chain connects TRBV10-1 to TRBJ2-2; a weak D match, TRBD1 (5 bases). The CDR3 runs 18 residues. Germline CDR1 reads WNHNN; CDR2 reads SYGVQD (reference sequence). The CDR3 nucleotides read TGCGCCAGCAGTGAGTGGACACTTACCCCCCTGAACACCAGGGAGCTGTTTTTT. This translates into CASSEWTLTPLNTRELFF.

This clonotype was detected ten times or more. The chain links TRBV7-9 to TRBJ2-7; TRBD1 might be the D (5 bases). Germline values: CDR1 SEHNR, CDR2 FQNEAQ (reference sequence). V was trimmed by 2 bases and J by 6 bases, leaving 8 bases between them. The CDR3 covers 12 residues. CDR3 region: CASSLMGREQYF. In nucleotides, the CDR3 is TGTGCCAGCAGCTTAATGGGGCGCGAGCAGTACTTC.

This clonotype has only one observation. This rearrangement joins TRBV28 to TRBJ2-5; D is possibly TRBD1 (6 bases). Trimming removed 5 bases at V and 2 bases at J, with 21 bases between. Germline lookup yields CDR1 MDHEN and CDR2 SYDVKM. This CDR3 spans 17 amino acids. CDR3 loop: CASSTPQGMTNQETQYF. In DNA, the CDR3 is TGTGCCAGCAGTACCCCACAGGGTATGACGAATCAAGAGACCCAGTACTTC.

In DNA, the CDR3 is TGTGCCAGCTCACCAACAACAGGACAAGAGACCCAGTACTTC. The encoded protein is CASSPTTGQETQYF. The chain uses TRBV18 and TRBJ2-5; D is possibly TRBD1 (5 bases). From germline, CDR1 is KGHSH and CDR2 LQKENI. The CDR3 extends over 14 amino acids. Trimming stripped 2 bases from V and 2 bases from J, with 9 bases between.

This clonotype was seen a few times. The J gene is TRBJ1-1, the V gene TRBV20-1; no firm D call. Germline V gene sequence: CDR1 DFQATT, CDR2 SNEGSKA (reference sequence). This CDR3 is 15 amino acids long. Trimming took off 2 bases at V and 1 base at J, with 14 bases between the two ends. As DNA, the CDR3 is TGCAGTGCTAGATCGCGTTTATTTGGGAACACTGAAGCTTTCTTT. The encoded protein is CSARSRLFGNTEAFF.

This clonotype was counted between two and nine times. This chain links TRBV25-1 with TRBJ1-3; possible D gene TRBD1, 5 bases. CDR3 length: 16 amino acids. The V end was cut by 2 bases, the J end by 4 bases, with 15 bases between. From germline, CDR1 is MGHDK and CDR2 SYGVNS. CDR3 sequence: CASSEGGLGRGNTIYF. DNA of the CDR3: TGTGCCAGCAGTGAAGGGGGTCTAGGTAGAGGAAACACCATATATTTT. Full variable domain (remainder filled in from reference TRBV25-1 and TRBJ1-3): EADIYQTPRYLVIGTGKKITLECSQTMGHDKMYWYQQDPGMELHLIHYSYGVNSTEKGDLSSESTVSRIRTEHFPLTLESARPSHTSQYLCASSEGGLGRGNTIYFGEGSWLTVV.

The table lists this clonotype with a few counts. This chain uses TRBV14 with TRBJ2-7; perhaps TRBD1 as D (6 bases). Germline CDR1 and CDR2: SGHDN and FVKESK. Trimming left V 0 bases short and J 6 bases short, with 9 bases between. The CDR3 is 13 residues long. The CDR3 loop is CASSQEQGSEQYF. CDR3 in DNA: TGTGCCAGCAGCCAAGAGCAGGGGAGCGAGCAGTACTTC. Combining the CDR3 with reference TRBV14 and TRBJ2-7 gives the whole variable domain EAGVTQFPSHSVIEKGQTVTLRCDPISGHDNLYWYRRVMGKEIKFLLHFVKESKQDESGMPNNRFLAERTGGTYSTLKVQPAELEDSGVYFCASSQEQGSEQYFGPGTRLTVT.

The rearrangement joins TRBV7-2 to TRBJ2-1; 8 nucleotides agree with TRBD1. The CDR3 covers 20 residues. V dropped 7 bases and J dropped 0; count of bases not matched to a gene: 20. Germline values: CDR1 SGHTA, CDR2 FQGNSA. The CDR3 nucleotides are TGTGCCAGCATCCTACAAGAACAGGGGGTATTTCGCCACTCCTACAATGAGCAGTTCTTC. Residues: CASILQEQGVFRHSYNEQFF.

Ten or more counts support this clonotype. This chain links TRBV27 with TRBJ2-5, with 10 bases matching TRBD2. The CDR3 is 17 residues long. Germline V CDR1 and CDR2: MNHEY, SMNVEV (reference sequence). The ends lost 1 base at V and 1 base at J; junction bases unmatched: 6. The CDR3 spells CASSLFPSGRGQETQYF. In nucleotides, the CDR3 is TGTGCCAGCAGTTTATTCCCTAGCGGGAGAGGCCAAGAGACCCAGTACTTC.

This clonotype was detected many times. This rearrangement joins TRBV20-1 to TRBJ2-5; 10 bases are a match to TRBD2. CDR1 DFQATT and CDR2 SNEGSKA come from the germline V gene (reference sequence). V dropped 0 bases and J dropped 5; count of bases not matched to a gene: 6. The CDR3 totals 15 residues. CDR3 coding DNA: TGCAGTGCTAGAGACGGAGCGGGAGGGAAGGAGACCCAGTACTTC. Translating it yields CSARDGAGGKETQYF.

The V and J genes are TRBV4-1 and TRBJ1-2, with a tentative D call TRBD1 (5 bases). Germline V lookup: CDR1 MGHRA, CDR2 YSYEKL. The V end was cut by 3 bases, the J end by 3 bases, with 14 bases between. This CDR3 has 15 amino acids. In DNA, the CDR3 is TGCGCCAGCAGCCAGGGGAATACAGGCCACTATGGCTACACCTTC. Protein product: CASSQGNTGHYGYTF.

To note about this clonotype: A much bigger clone sits one base away, suggesting this may be a read error. This rearrangement joins TRBV13 to TRBJ2-7; 8 nucleotides agree with TRBD1. CDR1 is PRHDT, CDR2 FYEKMQ, per germline (reference sequence). CDR3 length: 14 amino acids. The DNA for the CDR3 is TGTGTCAGCAGTTACGGGACAGGTGTTTACGAGCAGTACTTC. It encodes CVSSYGTGVYEQYF. Combining the CDR3 with reference TRBV13 and TRBJ2-7 gives the whole variable domain AAGVIQSPRHLIKEKRETATLKCYPIPRHDTVYWYQQGPGQDPQFLISFYEKMQSDKGSIPDRFSAQQFSDYHSELNMSSLELGDSALYFCVSSYGTGVYEQYFGPGTRLTVT.

CDR3 in amino acids: CAWNVWGGYEQYF. The CDR3 coding sequence is TGTGCCTGGAATGTGTGGGGGGGGTACGAGCAGTACTTC. The chain carries TRBV30 and TRBJ2-7, with 7 positions matching TRBD2. Trimming took 4 bases from V and 4 from J; bases not matched to a gene: 7. Germline assignment: CDR1 GTSNPN and CDR2 SVGIG (reference sequence). The length of the CDR3 is 13 residues.

The gene calls are TRBV7-3 and TRBJ2-2, with D unresolved. This CDR3 is 15 amino acids long. CDR1 is SGHTA, CDR2 FQGTGA, per germline. Trimming pared 3 bases from V and 3 bases from J, leaving 11 bases between. CDR3 nucleotides: TGTGCCAGCAGCTTGACGAGCACACACACCGGGGAGCTGTTTTTT. Translated: CASSLTSTHTGELFF.

This clonotype was counted many times. V and J are TRBV29-1 and TRBJ2-7; the match to TRBD2 covers 8 bases. With 7 bases clipped from V and 2 bases from J, the junction kept 10 bases outside the gene matches. There are 14 residues in the CDR3. CDR1 and CDR2 from the germline V gene are SQVTM and ANQGSEA. CDR3 sequence reads: CSALGETSAYEQYF. The CDR3 region has the DNA TGCAGCGCTTTGGGGGAGACTAGCGCCTACGAGCAGTACTTC.

This clonotype was detected a few times. The chain joins TRBV20-1 to TRBJ2-7, with TRBD2 matching over 8 bases. Germline-derived CDR1 and CDR2 are DFQATT and SNEGSKA (reference sequence). The CDR3 length is 13 residues. V was pared by 3 bases and J by 3 bases, with 4 bases of the junction left unmatched. Written as DNA, the CDR3 is TGCAGTGCTAGCTTAGCGGGGAGCTACGAGCAGTACTTC. It specifies CSASLAGSYEQYF.

This clonotype was seen only a few times. The chain links TRBV30 to TRBJ2-7; 8 bases fit TRBD2. The germline V gene has CDR1 GTSNPN and CDR2 SVGIG (reference sequence). This CDR3 is built from 13 residues. With 3 bases clipped from V and 4 bases from J, the junction kept 5 bases outside the gene matches. The CDR3 is CAWRKAGVYEQYF. CDR3 nucleotides: TGTGCCTGGAGAAAAGCGGGAGTGTACGAGCAGTACTTC.

Turning to this clonotype: A much larger clone differs from this one at a single base, so this may be a read error. In nucleotides, the CDR3 is TGTGCCAGCAGCTTCGGCAGGGTTGCAACTAATGAAAGACTGTTTTTT. This codes for CASSFGRVATNERLFF. The chain is built from TRBV5-5 and TRBJ1-4, with a possible D match to TRBD1 (5 bases). Germline CDR1 SGHKS, CDR2 YYEKEE (reference sequence). This CDR3 comprises 16 residues.

There are many counts of this clonotype. The chain carries TRBV2 and TRBJ2-7; a possible D gene is TRBD1 (6 bases). Germline assignment: CDR1 SNHLY and CDR2 FYNNEI. The CDR3 is 13 residues long. Trimming shortened V by 2 bases and J by 4 bases, and 9 bases separated the two germline ends. The CDR3 DNA sequence: TGTGCCAGCAGTGAAAGGGGGTTGTACGAGCAGTACTTC. It specifies CASSERGLYEQYF.

This sequence joins TRBV7-3 and TRBJ2-3; 7 nucleotides line up with TRBD2. The CDR3 is 18 residues long. CDR1 and CDR2 (germline): SGHTA, FQGTGA. Trimming took 0 bases from V and 3 from J; bases not matched to a gene: 12. The CDR3, as DNA: TGTGCCAGCAGCTTAACATCGCGGGAGAGCGGTCCGACAGATACGCAGTATTTT. Protein product: CASSLTSRESGPTDTQYF.

This clonotype was counted at least ten times. The genes are TRBV7-8 and TRBJ2-7, with D uncertain. V dropped 0 bases and J dropped 3 bases, with 12 bases sitting between them. Germline values: CDR1 SGHVS, CDR2 FQNEAQ. The CDR3 covers 15 residues. The DNA for the CDR3 is TGTGCCAGCAGCTTAGCCTTCCACCTAAACTACGAGCAGTACTTC. This sequence encodes CASSLAFHLNYEQYF. Full variable domain (remainder filled in from reference TRBV7-8 and TRBJ2-7): GAGVSQSPRYKVAKRGQDVALRCDPISGHVSLFWYQQALGQGPEFLTYFQNEAQLDKSGLPSDRFFAERPEGSVSTLKIQRTQQEDSAVYLCASSLAFHLNYEQYFGPGTRLTVT.

In this sample, this clonotype turned up once. V usage is TRBV28 and J usage is TRBJ2-1; 7 bases map to TRBD1. This CDR3 spans 11 amino acids. CDR1 MDHEN and CDR2 SYDVKM come from the germline V gene. With 6 bases clipped from V and 15 bases from J, the junction kept 8 bases outside the gene matches. CDR3 sequence: CASSRKRGRFF. The CDR3 DNA reads as TGTGCCAGCAGCCGAAAAAGGGGGCGGTTCTTC.